Listed below are T cell receptor beta chains from one sample, sequenced in a study of blood T cell repertoires in COVID-19. The table came from immunoSEQ multiplex PCR; TCRdb's copy has only in-frame clones and leaves some out. In the table there are 160,000 or so clones, 75% to 90% of which are singletons. Source material: peripheral blood. The receptors come from a woman between 35 and 50 years old with acute or convalescent COVID-19. Each CDR3 is given with its conserved first and last residue. The D gene is left open where the match is weak. Clone size appears in some rows only: once, few, many, or a class for an expanded clone.

clone_size: -
j_call: TRBJ2-7
d_call: -
v_call: TRBV18
cdr3_length: 14
cdr3_nt: TGTGCCAGCTCACCAGGGGGGGCCTCCTACGAGCAGTACTTC
cdr3_aa: CASSPGGASYEQYF

clone_size: -
j_call: TRBJ1-5
d_call: -
v_call: TRBV2
cdr3_length: 14
cdr3_nt: TGTGCCAGCAGTGAGACTGACCAGGGTTTGTCCCAGCATTTT
cdr3_aa: CASSETDQGLSQHF

clone_size: -
j_call: TRBJ2-1
d_call: -
v_call: TRBV20-1
cdr3_length: 11
cdr3_nt: TGCAGTGTTGGCCAGTTCAATGAGCAGTTCTTC
cdr3_aa: CSVGQFNEQFF

clone_size: once
j_call: TRBJ2-1
d_call: -
v_call: TRBV20-1
cdr3_length: 14
cdr3_nt: TGCAGTGCTAGTCGAGACACCACGGTAGGTGAGCAGTTCTTC
cdr3_aa: CSASRDTTVGEQFF

clone_size: once
j_call: TRBJ2-3
d_call: TRBD1
v_call: TRBV5-4
cdr3_length: 19
cdr3_nt: TGTGCCAGCAGCTCGGGTGGGACAGGGGTTCTAGCTAGCACAGATACGCAGTATTTT
cdr3_aa: CASSSGGTGVLASTDTQYF

clone_size: -
j_call: TRBJ1-6
d_call: -
v_call: TRBV15
cdr3_length: 15
cdr3_nt: TGTGCCACCAGCATAGGGAGCTCCTATAATTCACCCCTCCACTTT
cdr3_aa: CATSIGSSYNSPLHF

clone_size: -
j_call: TRBJ2-3
d_call: TRBD2
v_call: TRBV3-1/TRBV3-2
cdr3_length: 19
cdr3_nt: TGTGCCAGCAGCCAAGGGACTGGACGGACTAGCGGGGGGCTAGGTACGCAGTATTTT
cdr3_aa: CASSQGTGRTSGGLGTQYF

clone_size: -
j_call: TRBJ1-4
d_call: TRBD1
v_call: TRBV5-1
cdr3_length: 14
cdr3_nt: TGCGCCAGCAGCCAGGGGGCAACTAATGAAAAACTGTTTTTT
cdr3_aa: CASSQGATNEKLFF

clone_size: few
j_call: TRBJ2-7
d_call: TRBD1
v_call: TRBV30
cdr3_length: 14
cdr3_nt: TGTGCCTGGGGTGTCGGACAGGGTGCGTACGAGCAGTACTTC
cdr3_aa: CAWGVGQGAYEQYF

clone_size: -
j_call: TRBJ1-2
d_call: -
v_call: TRBV4-1
cdr3_length: 18
cdr3_nt: TGCGCCAGCAGCCAAGCGGATGTGATTGTTCCAGGGTTGCATGGCTACACCTTC
cdr3_aa: CASSQADVIVPGLHGYTF

clone_size: -
j_call: TRBJ2-7
d_call: -
v_call: TRBV9
cdr3_length: 13
cdr3_nt: TGTGCCAGCAGCACCCAAGTTGAGTTCGAGCAGTACTTC
cdr3_aa: CASSTQVEFEQYF

clone_size: -
j_call: TRBJ1-1
d_call: -
v_call: TRBV7-9
cdr3_length: 14
cdr3_nt: TGTGCCAGCAGCTTAGCGTACAGGAACACTGAAGCTTTCTTT
cdr3_aa: CASSLAYRNTEAFF

clone_size: -
j_call: TRBJ1-1
d_call: TRBD1
v_call: TRBV3-1/TRBV3-2
cdr3_length: 18
cdr3_nt: TGTGCCAGCAGCCTGAGACAGGGGGCTATTCGCCTGAACACTGAAGCTTTCTTT
cdr3_aa: CASSLRQGAIRLNTEAFF

clone_size: -
j_call: TRBJ2-7
d_call: TRBD1
v_call: TRBV5-1
cdr3_length: 14
cdr3_nt: TGCGCCAGCAGCTGGGACAGGGGAGGTTACGAGCAGTACTTC
cdr3_aa: CASSWDRGGYEQYF

clone_size: -
j_call: TRBJ1-1
d_call: TRBD1
v_call: TRBV13
cdr3_length: 16
cdr3_nt: TGTGCCAGCACCAATTGGTTAGGGGGCGTTGACACTGAAGCTTTCTTT
cdr3_aa: CASTNWLGGVDTEAFF

clone_size: -
j_call: TRBJ2-1
d_call: TRBD2
v_call: TRBV11-2
cdr3_length: 14
cdr3_nt: TGTGCCAGCAGCTTTTCGCTAGCGGGCAATGAGCAGTTCTTC
cdr3_aa: CASSFSLAGNEQFF

clone_size: -
j_call: TRBJ1-5
d_call: -
v_call: TRBV12-3/TRBV12-4
cdr3_length: 13
cdr3_nt: TGTGCCAGCACCAAGGGGGTGGGTCAGCCCCAGCATTTT
cdr3_aa: CASTKGVGQPQHF

clone_size: once
j_call: TRBJ2-3
d_call: -
v_call: TRBV7-8
cdr3_length: 15
cdr3_nt: TGTGCCAGCAGCTACCTTGAGTCTAGCACAGATACGCAGTATTTT
cdr3_aa: CASSYLESSTDTQYF

clone_size: -
j_call: TRBJ2-1
d_call: -
v_call: TRBV5-1
cdr3_length: 14
cdr3_nt: TGCGCCAGCAGCTTGGAGGGAGGCTACAATGAGCAGTTCTTC
cdr3_aa: CASSLEGGYNEQFF

clone_size: -
j_call: TRBJ2-3
d_call: -
v_call: TRBV3-1/TRBV3-2
cdr3_length: 14
cdr3_nt: TGTGCCAGCAGCGGGAGCGGACCCACAGATACGCAGTATTTT
cdr3_aa: CASSGSGPTDTQYF

clone_size: -
j_call: TRBJ1-3
d_call: -
v_call: TRBV25-1
cdr3_length: 15
cdr3_nt: TGTGCCAGCGCCGGACAGTGGCCCTCTGGAAACACCATATATTTT
cdr3_aa: CASAGQWPSGNTIYF

clone_size: -
j_call: TRBJ1-4
d_call: -
v_call: TRBV15
cdr3_length: 15
cdr3_nt: TGTGCCACCAGCTATGACAAAGGCACGGATGAAAAACTGTTTTTT
cdr3_aa: CATSYDKGTDEKLFF

clone_size: -
j_call: TRBJ1-4
d_call: -
v_call: TRBV5-1
cdr3_length: 14
cdr3_nt: TGCGCCAGCAGCTTCGACAGGACTAATGAAAAACTGTTTTTT
cdr3_aa: CASSFDRTNEKLFF

clone_size: -
j_call: TRBJ2-3
d_call: TRBD2
v_call: TRBV5-1
cdr3_length: 21
cdr3_nt: TGCGCCAGCAGCTCCGGAATCAGCGGGGCCACAGACACAACTAGCACAGATACGCAGTATTTT
cdr3_aa: CASSSGISGATDTTSTDTQYF

clone_size: -
j_call: TRBJ1-1
d_call: -
v_call: TRBV2
cdr3_length: 12
cdr3_nt: TGTGCCAGCAGCCAGAGTCCAGGAGAAGCTTTCTTT
cdr3_aa: CASSQSPGEAFF

clone_size: few
j_call: TRBJ1-4
d_call: -
v_call: TRBV10-3
cdr3_length: 14
cdr3_nt: TGTGCCATCAGTTCGGCTCAGGATAATGAAAAACTGTTTTTT
cdr3_aa: CAISSAQDNEKLFF

clone_size: -
j_call: TRBJ1-1
d_call: -
v_call: TRBV7-9
cdr3_length: 15
cdr3_nt: TGTGCCAGCAGCCCAATAGGCGGGGGGAGCACTGAAGCTTTCTTT
cdr3_aa: CASSPIGGGSTEAFF

clone_size: -
j_call: TRBJ2-2
d_call: TRBD1
v_call: TRBV19
cdr3_length: 13
cdr3_nt: TGTGCTTTAGGACAGGCCCACACCGGGGAGCTGTTTTTT
cdr3_aa: CALGQAHTGELFF

clone_size: -
j_call: TRBJ1-1
d_call: TRBD1
v_call: TRBV5-5
cdr3_length: 18
cdr3_nt: TGTGCCAGCAGCTTGGTGGGTATAACAGGGGTTTCGAACACTGAAGCTTTCTTT
cdr3_aa: CASSLVGITGVSNTEAFF

clone_size: -
j_call: TRBJ1-1
d_call: TRBD1
v_call: TRBV5-1
cdr3_length: 13
cdr3_nt: TGCGCCAGCTCGCGGCAGGGGGCCGCTGAAGCTTTCTTT
cdr3_aa: CASSRQGAAEAFF

clone_size: -
j_call: TRBJ2-3
d_call: TRBD1
v_call: TRBV19
cdr3_length: 16
cdr3_nt: TGTGCCAGTAGTCCCAGGACAGGGGGGTTCTCAGATACGCAGTATTTT
cdr3_aa: CASSPRTGGFSDTQYF

clone_size: -
j_call: TRBJ2-4
d_call: -
v_call: TRBV6-2/TRBV6-3
cdr3_length: 13
cdr3_nt: TGTGCCAGCAGTACATTAGCCAAAAACATTCAGTACTTC
cdr3_aa: CASSTLAKNIQYF

clone_size: -
j_call: TRBJ2-3
d_call: -
v_call: TRBV7-3
cdr3_length: 12
cdr3_nt: TGTGCCAGCAGCTCGCCCCAGGGTACGCAGTATTTT
cdr3_aa: CASSSPQGTQYF